This T cell receptor beta chain was sequenced for a study of metastatic and nonmetastatic thyroid tumors. About the research overall: Thyroid patients, malignant and benign, had repertoires compared across blood and tumor or nodule tissue. Overall study findings and caveats: TCR beta diversity was reportedly significantly higher in malignant thyroid tumors than benign nodules, in blood and tumor.

This clone was observed many times. Its target is unknown. J gave up 1 base and V 0 bases, and 8 bases lay outside the gene matches. Germline V gene lookup returns CDR1 LGHNA and CDR2 YNFKEQ. The CDR3 is 17 residues long. No treatment of any kind had been given to any patient before thyroid surgery. Original methodology: Variation in CDR3 across clinicopathological groups served as the basis for constructing a distant-metastasis classifier in papillary thyroid cancer. TCRdb ran MiXCR on the PCR reads. The V and J calls, along with clone size, are taken from TCRdb and not from the paper's own processing. The table records tens of thousands of clones, more than 25% of them present only once.

The source material was blood. The clonotype originates from a female donor with papillary thyroid cancer or a benign thyroid nodule (not recorded which). Some clones in this sample may be carry-over from other donors' samples. This chain uses TRBV4-2 with TRBJ2-5; 7 nucleotides match TRBD2. The CDR3 spells CASSQDGSGGTQETQYF. The CDR3 DNA follows: TGTGCCAGCAGCCAAGATGGCTCGGGGGGTACCCAAGAGACCCAGTACTTC.